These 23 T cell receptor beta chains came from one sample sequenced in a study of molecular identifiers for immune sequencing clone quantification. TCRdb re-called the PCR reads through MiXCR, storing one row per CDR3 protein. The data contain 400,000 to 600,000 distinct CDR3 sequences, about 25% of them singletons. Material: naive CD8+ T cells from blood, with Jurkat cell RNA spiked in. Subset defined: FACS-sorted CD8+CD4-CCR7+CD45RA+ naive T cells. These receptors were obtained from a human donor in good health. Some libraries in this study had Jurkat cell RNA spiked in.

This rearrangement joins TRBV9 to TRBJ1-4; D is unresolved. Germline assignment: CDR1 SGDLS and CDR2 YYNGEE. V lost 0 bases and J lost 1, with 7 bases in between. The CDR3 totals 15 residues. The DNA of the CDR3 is TGTGCCAGCAGCGTAGAGTGGGGAACTAATGAAAAACTGTTTTTT. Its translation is CASSVEWGTNEKLFF.

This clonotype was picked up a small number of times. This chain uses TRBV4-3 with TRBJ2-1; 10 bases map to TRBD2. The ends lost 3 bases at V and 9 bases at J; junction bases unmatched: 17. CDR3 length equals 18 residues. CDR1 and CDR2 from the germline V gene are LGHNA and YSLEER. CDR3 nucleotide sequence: TGCGCCAGCAGCCAGAGTCCCGTCGGACTAGCGGAATTGAGTGAGCAGTTCTTC. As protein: CASSQSPVGLAELSEQFF.

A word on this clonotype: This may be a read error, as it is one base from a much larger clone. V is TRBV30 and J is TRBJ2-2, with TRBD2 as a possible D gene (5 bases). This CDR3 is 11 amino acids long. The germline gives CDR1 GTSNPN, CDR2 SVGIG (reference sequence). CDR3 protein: CAWQYTGEPFF. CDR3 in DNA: TGTGCCTGGCAGTACACCGGGGAGCCGTTTTTT.

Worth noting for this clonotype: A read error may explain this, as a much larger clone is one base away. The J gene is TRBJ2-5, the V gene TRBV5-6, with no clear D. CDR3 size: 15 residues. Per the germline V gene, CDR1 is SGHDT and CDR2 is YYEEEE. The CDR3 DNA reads TGTGCCAGCAGCTTGCCCGGCGGCTCCCAAGGGACCCAGTACTTC. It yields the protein CASSLPGGSQGTQYF. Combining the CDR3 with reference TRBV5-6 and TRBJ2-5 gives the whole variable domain DAGVTQSPTHLIKTRGQQVTLRCSPKSGHDTVSWYQQALGQGPQFIFQYYEEEERQRGNFPDRFSGHQFPNYSSELNVNALLLGDSALYLCASSLPGGSQGTQYFGPGTRLLVL.

The CDR3 DNA reads TGTGCCAGCAGTCTGCTGGGCAGCGGGAGATACAATGAGCAGTTCTTC. Amino acid sequence: CASSLLGSGRYNEQFF. The chain is built from TRBV12-3 or TRBV12-4 and TRBJ2-1, with 8 bases aligning to TRBD2. V dropped 5 bases and J dropped 4; count of bases not matched to a gene: 10. This CDR3 is built from 16 residues.

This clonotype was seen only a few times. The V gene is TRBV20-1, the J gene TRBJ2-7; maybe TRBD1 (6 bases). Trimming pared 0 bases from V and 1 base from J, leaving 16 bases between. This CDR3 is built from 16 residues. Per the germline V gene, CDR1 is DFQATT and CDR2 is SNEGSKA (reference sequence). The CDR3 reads CSARDTGWQGSYEQYF. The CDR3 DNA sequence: TGCAGTGCTAGAGATACAGGGTGGCAGGGATCCTACGAGCAGTACTTC.

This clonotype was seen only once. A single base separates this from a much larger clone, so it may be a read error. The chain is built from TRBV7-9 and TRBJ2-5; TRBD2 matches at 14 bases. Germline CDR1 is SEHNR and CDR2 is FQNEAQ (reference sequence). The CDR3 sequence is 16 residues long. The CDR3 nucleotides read TGTGCCGGCAGCTCCGGACTAGCGGGGGGCCAAGAGACCCAGTACTTC. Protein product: CAGSSGLAGGQETQYF.

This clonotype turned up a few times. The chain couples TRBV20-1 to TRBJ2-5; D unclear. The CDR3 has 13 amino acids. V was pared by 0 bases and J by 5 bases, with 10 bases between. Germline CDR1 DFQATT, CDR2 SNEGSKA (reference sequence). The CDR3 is CSARDWAEETQYF. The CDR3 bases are TGCAGTGCTAGAGATTGGGCGGAGGAGACCCAGTACTTC.

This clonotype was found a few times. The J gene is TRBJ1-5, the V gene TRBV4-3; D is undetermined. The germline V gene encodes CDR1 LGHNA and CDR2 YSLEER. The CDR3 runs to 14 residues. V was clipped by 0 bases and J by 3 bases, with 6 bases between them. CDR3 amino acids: CASSQDFDNQPQHF. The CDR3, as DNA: TGCGCCAGCAGCCAAGATTTCGACAATCAGCCCCAGCATTTT.

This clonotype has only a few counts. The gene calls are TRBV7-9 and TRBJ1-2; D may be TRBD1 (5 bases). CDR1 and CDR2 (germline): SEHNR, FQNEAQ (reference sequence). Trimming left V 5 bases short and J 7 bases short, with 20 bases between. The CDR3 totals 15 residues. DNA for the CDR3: TGTGCCAGCAGCCCAGCGCTCGGGGCTGCTATTGGCTACACCTTC. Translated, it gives CASSPALGAAIGYTF.

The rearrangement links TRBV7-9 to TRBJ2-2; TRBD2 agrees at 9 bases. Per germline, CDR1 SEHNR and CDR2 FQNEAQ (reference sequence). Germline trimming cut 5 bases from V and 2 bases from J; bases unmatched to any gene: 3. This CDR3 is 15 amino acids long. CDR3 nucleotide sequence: TGTGCCAGCAGCCGGACTAGCGATAACACCGGGGAGCTGTTTTTT. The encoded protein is CASSRTSDNTGELFF.

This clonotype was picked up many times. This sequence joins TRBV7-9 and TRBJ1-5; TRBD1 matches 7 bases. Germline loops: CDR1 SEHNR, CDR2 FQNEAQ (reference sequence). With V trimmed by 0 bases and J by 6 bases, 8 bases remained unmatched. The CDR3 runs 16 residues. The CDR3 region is CASSLAGPGGFQPQHF. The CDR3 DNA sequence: TGTGCCAGCAGCTTAGCCGGACCAGGGGGTTTTCAGCCCCAGCATTTT.

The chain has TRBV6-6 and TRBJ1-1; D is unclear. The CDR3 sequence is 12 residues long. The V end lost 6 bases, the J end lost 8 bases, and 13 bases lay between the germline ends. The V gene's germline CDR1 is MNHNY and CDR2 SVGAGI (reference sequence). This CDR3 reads CASRDPGGEAFF. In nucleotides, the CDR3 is TGTGCCAGCAGGGACCCAGGAGGAGAAGCTTTCTTT.

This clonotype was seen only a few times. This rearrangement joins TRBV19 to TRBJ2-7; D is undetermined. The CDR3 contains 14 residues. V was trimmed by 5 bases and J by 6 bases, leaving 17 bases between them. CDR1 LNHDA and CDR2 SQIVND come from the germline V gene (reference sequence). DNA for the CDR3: TGTGCCAGTAGTCTCGGGCTTGGGGTCCCCGAGCAGTACTTC. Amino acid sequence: CASSLGLGVPEQYF.

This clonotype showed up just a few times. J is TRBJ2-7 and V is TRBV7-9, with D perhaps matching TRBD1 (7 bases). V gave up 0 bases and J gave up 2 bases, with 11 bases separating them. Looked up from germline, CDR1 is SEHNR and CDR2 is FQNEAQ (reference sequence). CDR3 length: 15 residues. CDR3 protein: CASSLAQGEAYEQYF. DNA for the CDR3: TGTGCCAGCAGCTTAGCGCAGGGGGAGGCCTACGAGCAGTACTTC.

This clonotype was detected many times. The CDR3 loop reads CSASMGDYTEAFF. In nucleotides, the CDR3 is TGCAGTGCATCCATGGGGGATTACACTGAAGCTTTCTTT. The chain joins TRBV20-1 to TRBJ1-1; perhaps TRBD1 as D (5 bases). Germline V gene sequence: CDR1 DFQATT, CDR2 SNEGSKA (reference sequence). CDR3 length: 13 amino acids. V lost 6 bases and J 3 bases, leaving 14 bases between the germline ends.

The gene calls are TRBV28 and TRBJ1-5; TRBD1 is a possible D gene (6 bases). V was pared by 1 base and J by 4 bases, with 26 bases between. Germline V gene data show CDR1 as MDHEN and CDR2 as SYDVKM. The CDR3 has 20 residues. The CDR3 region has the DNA TGTGCCAGCAGTTTATTCTCGGTTTTGTTGGGGGGCAGGTTGAATCAGCCCCAGCATTTT. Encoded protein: CASSLFSVLLGGRLNQPQHF.

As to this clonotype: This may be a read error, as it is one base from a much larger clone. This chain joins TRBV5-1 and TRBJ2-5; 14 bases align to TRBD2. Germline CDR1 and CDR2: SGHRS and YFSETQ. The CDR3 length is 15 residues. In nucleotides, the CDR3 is TGCGCCGGCAGGCCATGGACTAGCGGGAGGGAGACCCAGTACTTC. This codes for CAGRPWTSGRETQYF. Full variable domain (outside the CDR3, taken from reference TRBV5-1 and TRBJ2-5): KAGVTQTPRYLIKTRGQQVTLSCSPISGHRSVSWYQQTPGQGLQFLFEYFSETQRNKGNFPGRFSGRQFSNSRSEMNVSTLELGDSALYLCAGRPWTSGRETQYFGPGTRLLVL.

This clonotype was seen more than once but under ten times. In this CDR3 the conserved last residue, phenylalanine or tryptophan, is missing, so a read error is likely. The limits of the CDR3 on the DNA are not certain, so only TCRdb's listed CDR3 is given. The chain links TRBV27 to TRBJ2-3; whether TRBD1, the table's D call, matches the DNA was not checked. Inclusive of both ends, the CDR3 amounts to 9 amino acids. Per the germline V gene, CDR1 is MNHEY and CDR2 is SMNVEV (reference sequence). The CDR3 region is CASNSSPRG.

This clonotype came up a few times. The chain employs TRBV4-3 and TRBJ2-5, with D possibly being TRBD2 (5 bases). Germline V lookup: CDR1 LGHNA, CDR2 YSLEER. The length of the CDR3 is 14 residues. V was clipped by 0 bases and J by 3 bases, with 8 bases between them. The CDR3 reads CASSQDQEEETQYF. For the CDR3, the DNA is TGCGCCAGCAGCCAAGATCAGGAGGAAGAGACCCAGTACTTC.

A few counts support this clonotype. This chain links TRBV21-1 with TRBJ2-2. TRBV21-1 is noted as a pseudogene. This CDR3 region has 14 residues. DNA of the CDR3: TGTGCCAGCAGCAAATTTCAAAATACCGGGGAGCTGTTTTTT. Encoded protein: CASSKFQNTGELFF.

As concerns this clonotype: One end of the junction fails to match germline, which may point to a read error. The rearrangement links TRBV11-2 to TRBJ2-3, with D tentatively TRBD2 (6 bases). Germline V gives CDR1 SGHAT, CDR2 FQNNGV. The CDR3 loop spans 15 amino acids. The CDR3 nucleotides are TGTGCCGGCAGCTTAGGGGCGGGGATGCCAGATACGCAGTATTTT. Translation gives CAGSLGAGMPDTQYF.

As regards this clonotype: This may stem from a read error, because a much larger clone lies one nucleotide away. The CDR3 nucleotides read TGTGCCAGTTCCCTCGAGGGCGCGAGCCAAGAGAACCAGTACTTC. Amino acids: CASSLEGASQENQYF. This chain connects TRBV27 to TRBJ2-5; maybe TRBD2 (5 bases). This CDR3 is built from 15 residues. In germline, CDR1 is MNHEY, CDR2 SMNVEV (reference sequence).